These T cell receptor beta chains were read from a single sample in a study of blood T cell repertoires in COVID-19. The data were produced by immunoSEQ multiplex PCR, yet TCRdb's version contains in-frame clones alone and is incomplete. The sample holds about 47,000 clones, 75% to 90% seen once. The material sequenced was peripheral blood. The origin of the receptors is a man in his 60s with active COVID-19. Each CDR3 is given with its conserved first and last residue. Fields, in order: J gene, V gene, D gene, clone size, CDR3 protein, CDR3 DNA. D genes are given only for firm matches. Size is stated for part of the rows, as once, few or many counts, or as a class when the clone is expanded.

J gene: TRBJ2-3; V gene: TRBV4-2; D gene: TRBD1; clone size: -; CDR3 protein: CASSQGRGQGRSATDTQYF; CDR3 DNA: TGTGCCAGCAGCCAAGGGAGGGGACAGGGTCGGTCCGCCACAGATACGCAGTATTTT
J gene: TRBJ1-5; V gene: TRBV6-2/TRBV6-3; D gene: -; clone size: -; CDR3 protein: CASSYSGREGSQPQHF; CDR3 DNA: TGTGCCAGCAGTTACTCGGGCCGGGAGGGTTCTCAGCCCCAGCATTTT
J gene: TRBJ2-1; V gene: TRBV19; D gene: TRBD2; clone size: -; CDR3 protein: CASSMGTSGSDEQFF; CDR3 DNA: TGTGCCAGTAGTATGGGCACTAGCGGGAGCGATGAGCAGTTCTTC
J gene: TRBJ1-1; V gene: TRBV21-1; D gene: -; clone size: -; CDR3 protein: CASSKEQGYTEAFF; CDR3 DNA: TGTGCCAGCAGCAAAGAACAGGGTTACACTGAAGCTTTCTTT
J gene: TRBJ1-4; V gene: TRBV5-4; D gene: -; clone size: -; CDR3 protein: CASSSGLTNEKLFF; CDR3 DNA: TGTGCCAGCAGCTCGGGACTAACTAATGAAAAACTGTTTTTT
J gene: TRBJ2-7; V gene: TRBV3-1/TRBV3-2; D gene: -; clone size: -; CDR3 protein: CASSQKRFPPYEQYF; CDR3 DNA: TGTGCCAGCAGCCAGAAGCGGTTCCCCCCCTACGAGCAGTACTTC
J gene: TRBJ2-1; V gene: TRBV7-3; D gene: TRBD2; clone size: -; CDR3 protein: CASSLLGTSGGYSYNEQFF; CDR3 DNA: TGTGCCAGCAGCTTACTGGGGACTAGCGGGGGGTATTCCTACAATGAGCAGTTCTTC
J gene: TRBJ1-1; V gene: TRBV7-9; D gene: -; clone size: -; CDR3 protein: CASSPTGYATEAFF; CDR3 DNA: TGTGCCAGCAGTCCTACAGGGTATGCCACTGAAGCTTTCTTT
J gene: TRBJ2-1; V gene: TRBV4-3; D gene: -; clone size: -; CDR3 protein: CASSRVGEGGEQFF; CDR3 DNA: TGCGCCAGCAGCCGTGTCGGGGAGGGGGGTGAGCAGTTCTTC
J gene: TRBJ1-2; V gene: TRBV7-9; D gene: TRBD1; clone size: few; CDR3 protein: CASSSPLRQGDGYTF; CDR3 DNA: TGTGCCAGCAGCTCCCCTCTTCGACAGGGGGATGGCTACACCTTC
J gene: TRBJ2-5; V gene: TRBV24-1; D gene: -; clone size: -; CDR3 protein: CATSRQEGEETQYF; CDR3 DNA: TGTGCCACCAGCCGTCAGGAGGGAGAAGAGACCCAGTACTTC
J gene: TRBJ2-3; V gene: TRBV7-2; D gene: -; clone size: -; CDR3 protein: CASSPFLQSTDTQYF; CDR3 DNA: TGTGCCAGCAGCCCCTTCCTACAGAGCACAGATACGCAGTATTTT
J gene: TRBJ2-6; V gene: TRBV6-2/TRBV6-3; D gene: TRBD1; clone size: -; CDR3 protein: CASSWTGFHSGANVLTF; CDR3 DNA: TGTGCCAGCAGTTGGACAGGATTTCACTCTGGGGCCAACGTCCTGACTTTC
J gene: TRBJ1-5; V gene: TRBV19; D gene: -; clone size: -; CDR3 protein: CASRSRGAGNQPQHF; CDR3 DNA: TGTGCCAGTAGATCCAGGGGAGCGGGCAATCAGCCCCAGCATTTT
J gene: TRBJ2-7; V gene: TRBV6-5; D gene: TRBD1; clone size: -; CDR3 protein: CASRAGTGMYEQYF; CDR3 DNA: TGTGCCAGCAGAGCCGGGACAGGGATGTACGAGCAGTACTTC
J gene: TRBJ1-2; V gene: TRBV3-1/TRBV3-2; D gene: -; clone size: once; CDR3 protein: CASSQNTGAEGGYTF; CDR3 DNA: TGTGCCAGCAGCCAAAACACGGGTGCAGAAGGTGGCTACACCTTC
J gene: TRBJ2-3; V gene: TRBV7-3; D gene: -; clone size: -; CDR3 protein: CASSLSGTSTDTQYF; CDR3 DNA: TGTGCCAGCAGCTTATCGGGGACTAGCACAGATACGCAGTATTTT
J gene: TRBJ2-1; V gene: TRBV2; D gene: TRBD2; clone size: -; CDR3 protein: CASSVTGTSGREGEQFF; CDR3 DNA: TGTGCCAGCAGTGTGACCGGGACTAGCGGCCGGGAGGGTGAGCAGTTCTTC
J gene: TRBJ1-2; V gene: TRBV28; D gene: TRBD1; clone size: -; CDR3 protein: CASSPQDRDTYGYTF; CDR3 DNA: TGTGCCAGCAGTCCACAAGACAGGGATACCTATGGCTACACCTTC
J gene: TRBJ2-7; V gene: TRBV19; D gene: -; clone size: -; CDR3 protein: CASSISVSYEQYF; CDR3 DNA: TGTGCCAGTAGTATATCCGTCTCCTACGAGCAGTACTTC
J gene: TRBJ2-1; V gene: TRBV19; D gene: TRBD2; clone size: -; CDR3 protein: CASSILAGGVHEQFF; CDR3 DNA: TGTGCCAGTAGTATTCTAGCGGGAGGGGTCCATGAGCAGTTCTTC
J gene: TRBJ2-2; V gene: TRBV7-2; D gene: -; clone size: -; CDR3 protein: CASLGGSRTGELFF; CDR3 DNA: TGTGCCAGCCTTGGGGGGTCAAGGACCGGGGAGCTGTTTTTT
J gene: TRBJ2-1; V gene: TRBV12-3/TRBV12-4; D gene: -; clone size: once; CDR3 protein: CASSLQGNEQFF; CDR3 DNA: TGTGCCAGCAGTTTACAGGGGAATGAGCAGTTCTTC
J gene: TRBJ2-7; V gene: TRBV5-6; D gene: -; clone size: -; CDR3 protein: CASSWSAYEQYF; CDR3 DNA: TGTGCCAGCAGCTGGTCGGCCTACGAGCAGTACTTC
J gene: TRBJ2-7; V gene: TRBV30; D gene: TRBD2; clone size: -; CDR3 protein: CAWSVGLAGPFF; CDR3 DNA: TGTGCCTGGAGTGTCGGGCTAGCGGGGCCCTTCTTC
J gene: TRBJ2-1; V gene: TRBV27; D gene: TRBD2; clone size: -; CDR3 protein: CASSWASGRALIEQFF; CDR3 DNA: TGTGCCAGCAGTTGGGCTAGCGGGAGGGCCTTGATTGAGCAGTTCTTC
J gene: TRBJ2-7; V gene: TRBV7-9; D gene: -; clone size: -; CDR3 protein: CASSLARLHEQYF; CDR3 DNA: TGTGCCAGCAGCTTAGCCCGACTACATGAGCAGTACTTC
J gene: TRBJ2-3; V gene: TRBV19; D gene: -; clone size: -; CDR3 protein: CASRLGGSTQYF; CDR3 DNA: TGTGCCAGTAGGTTAGGGGGAAGTACGCAGTATTTT
J gene: TRBJ2-1; V gene: TRBV6-4; D gene: TRBD2; clone size: -; CDR3 protein: CASSEGWEGNEQFF; CDR3 DNA: TGTGCCAGCAGTGAGGGGTGGGAGGGCAATGAGCAGTTCTTC
J gene: TRBJ2-1; V gene: TRBV19; D gene: -; clone size: -; CDR3 protein: CASSMRSEQFF; CDR3 DNA: TGTGCCAGTAGTATGCGGAGTGAGCAGTTCTTC
J gene: TRBJ2-6; V gene: TRBV3-1/TRBV3-2; D gene: -; clone size: -; CDR3 protein: CASSSRTKRANVLTF; CDR3 DNA: TGTGCCAGCAGCTCCCGGACAAAGCGGGCCAACGTCCTGACTTTC
J gene: TRBJ1-3; V gene: TRBV7-2; D gene: TRBD1; clone size: -; CDR3 protein: CASSSTGGNRNTIYF; CDR3 DNA: TGTGCCAGCAGCTCGACAGGGGGCAATAGGAACACCATATATTTT
J gene: TRBJ1-4; V gene: TRBV7-6; D gene: TRBD1; clone size: few; CDR3 protein: CASSSAGTGIEKLFF; CDR3 DNA: TGTGCCAGCAGCTCTGCCGGGACAGGGATTGAAAAACTGTTTTTT
J gene: TRBJ1-4; V gene: TRBV6-2/TRBV6-3; D gene: TRBD1; clone size: -; CDR3 protein: CASSPGGAWTINEKLFF; CDR3 DNA: TGTGCCAGCAGCCCAGGGGGCGCTTGGACTATTAATGAAAAACTGTTTTTT
J gene: TRBJ2-1; V gene: TRBV19; D gene: TRBD2; clone size: -; CDR3 protein: CASSQSGSVYNEQFF; CDR3 DNA: TGTGCCAGTAGTCAAAGCGGGAGCGTCTACAATGAGCAGTTCTTC
J gene: TRBJ1-2; V gene: TRBV7-9; D gene: -; clone size: few; CDR3 protein: CASSAGGPEGYTF; CDR3 DNA: TGTGCCAGCAGCGCCGGCGGCCCCGAGGGCTACACCTTC
J gene: TRBJ2-1; V gene: TRBV5-6; D gene: -; clone size: -; CDR3 protein: CASRYRMSSYNEQFF; CDR3 DNA: TGTGCCAGCAGGTACAGGATGTCCTCCTACAATGAGCAGTTCTTC
J gene: TRBJ2-3; V gene: TRBV30; D gene: TRBD2; clone size: -; CDR3 protein: CAWSRGGRGDTQYF; CDR3 DNA: TGTGCCTGGAGTAGAGGCGGGAGGGGGGATACGCAGTATTTT
J gene: TRBJ2-3; V gene: TRBV12-3/TRBV12-4; D gene: -; clone size: -; CDR3 protein: CASSSGSDTQYF; CDR3 DNA: TGTGCCAGCAGTTCGGGGTCAGATACGCAGTATTTT
J gene: TRBJ2-5; V gene: TRBV19; D gene: TRBD1; clone size: once; CDR3 protein: CASSTTRTGGETQYF; CDR3 DNA: TGTGCCAGTAGTACCACTCGGACAGGCGGGGAGACCCAGTACTTC
J gene: TRBJ2-1; V gene: TRBV6-5; D gene: -; clone size: -; CDR3 protein: CASNLVGVNEQFF; CDR3 DNA: TGTGCCAGCAACCTTGTAGGGGTCAATGAGCAGTTCTTC
J gene: TRBJ2-1; V gene: TRBV5-1; D gene: -; clone size: -; CDR3 protein: CASSSRLGAYNEQFF; CDR3 DNA: TGCGCCAGCAGCTCGCGACTAGGTGCCTACAATGAGCAGTTCTTC
J gene: TRBJ1-1; V gene: TRBV7-3; D gene: TRBD1; clone size: -; CDR3 protein: CASSSYRGAEAFF; CDR3 DNA: TGTGCCAGCAGCTCGTACAGGGGTGCTGAAGCTTTCTTT
J gene: TRBJ2-7; V gene: TRBV11-2; D gene: -; clone size: -; CDR3 protein: CASSQGTGYEQYF; CDR3 DNA: TGTGCCAGCAGCCAAGGTACAGGGTACGAGCAGTACTTC
J gene: TRBJ2-5; V gene: TRBV20-1; D gene: -; clone size: -; CDR3 protein: CSARSETQYF; CDR3 DNA: TGCAGTGCTAGGTCGGAGACCCAGTACTTC
J gene: TRBJ2-2; V gene: TRBV6-5; D gene: -; clone size: -; CDR3 protein: CASNQGGWTGELFF; CDR3 DNA: TGTGCCAGCAATCAGGGAGGTTGGACCGGGGAGCTGTTTTTT
J gene: TRBJ2-5; V gene: TRBV7-3; D gene: -; clone size: -; CDR3 protein: CASSLMAWETQYF; CDR3 DNA: TGTGCCAGCAGCTTGATGGCTTGGGAGACCCAGTACTTC
J gene: TRBJ1-1; V gene: TRBV6-2/TRBV6-3; D gene: TRBD1; clone size: -; CDR3 protein: CASSLRTGGVSTEAFF; CDR3 DNA: TGTGCCAGCAGTCTTAGGACAGGGGGTGTTTCCACTGAAGCTTTCTTT
J gene: TRBJ2-3; V gene: TRBV9; D gene: TRBD2; clone size: few; CDR3 protein: CASSPPGGGRKDTQYF; CDR3 DNA: TGTGCCAGCAGCCCCCCCGGGGGGGGCAGGAAAGATACGCAGTATTTT
J gene: TRBJ1-5; V gene: TRBV28; D gene: -; clone size: few; CDR3 protein: CASSFLVAGGKPQHF; CDR3 DNA: TGTGCCAGCAGTTTTCTGGTGGCAGGAGGTAAGCCCCAGCATTTT
J gene: TRBJ1-1; V gene: TRBV6-5; D gene: TRBD1; clone size: -; CDR3 protein: CASRSAGTGFTEAFF; CDR3 DNA: TGTGCCAGCAGGAGCGCCGGGACAGGGTTCACTGAAGCTTTCTTT
J gene: TRBJ2-7; V gene: TRBV7-3; D gene: TRBD2; clone size: -; CDR3 protein: CASSVIAGGNYEQYF; CDR3 DNA: TGTGCCAGCAGCGTCATAGCGGGAGGTAACTACGAGCAGTACTTC
J gene: TRBJ1-1; V gene: TRBV3-1/TRBV3-2; D gene: -; clone size: -; CDR3 protein: CASSQEAEGTFF; CDR3 DNA: TGTGCCAGCAGCCAAGAGGCAGAGGGAACTTTCTTT